A selection of T cell receptor beta chains follows, all from one sample in a study of blood T cell repertoires in COVID-19. The data were produced by immunoSEQ multiplex PCR, yet TCRdb's version contains in-frame clones alone and is incomplete. Altogether around 340,000 clones are present, about 83% being singletons, with the ten largest covering around 3%. Sequencing was performed on peripheral blood. The receptors shown here come from a man aged 30 to 39 with active or convalescent COVID-19. CDR3s include the opening cysteine and the closing phenylalanine or tryptophan. The D gene is left open where the match is weak. The size entry is marked missing in some rows and otherwise reads once, few, many or a size class.

clone_size j_call d_call v_call cdr3_aa cdr3_nt
- TRBJ2-1 TRBD1 TRBV27 CASTSIGQGRDEQFF TGTGCCAGCACCTCTATTGGACAGGGGCGGGATGAGCAGTTCTTC
- TRBJ1-2 - TRBV6-1 CASSEARANYGYTF TGTGCCAGCAGTGAAGCGAGAGCTAACTATGGCTACACCTTC
- TRBJ2-1 - TRBV5-1 CASYTTSPYNEQFF TGCGCCAGCTACACTACGTCCCCCTACAATGAGCAGTTCTTC
- TRBJ2-2 TRBD2 TRBV4-2 CASRGGTGELFF TGTGCCAGCAGGGGGGGGACCGGGGAGCTGTTTTTT
- TRBJ2-1 TRBD2 TRBV19 CASSIYAGGPSEQFF TGTGCCAGTAGTATTTACGCGGGAGGGCCGAGTGAGCAGTTCTTC
few TRBJ1-2 TRBD1 TRBV9 CASSPRTGLYGYTF TGTGCCAGCAGCCCCCGGACAGGGTTATATGGCTACACCTTC
- TRBJ1-2 - TRBV19 CASSISGDYGYTF TGTGCCAGTAGTATTTCGGGGGACTATGGCTACACCTTC
- TRBJ1-2 - TRBV30 CAWSGGGYGYTF TGTGCCTGGAGTGGGGGGGGCTATGGCTACACCTTC
- TRBJ2-2 - TRBV28 CASSSPGGTGELFF TGTGCCAGCAGTTCCCCCGGGGGCACCGGGGAGCTGTTTTTT
- TRBJ2-2 - TRBV7-9 CASSQQTRTRGELFF TGTGCCAGCAGCCAACAAACTAGAACGCGCGGGGAGCTGTTTTTT
- TRBJ1-6 TRBD1 TRBV7-3 CASSLLGTENSPLHF TGTGCCAGCAGCTTGCTTGGGACAGAGAATTCACCCCTCCACTTT
- TRBJ2-1 TRBD1 TRBV19 CASSPDRDHEQFF TGTGCCAGTAGCCCAGACAGGGACCATGAGCAGTTCTTC
- TRBJ2-3 TRBD2 TRBV7-8 CASSIRLAASDTQYF TGTGCCAGCAGTATACGACTAGCGGCGTCAGATACGCAGTATTTT
- TRBJ1-4 TRBD1 TRBV5-4 CASSLGTGPNEKLFF TGTGCCAGCAGCCTAGGGACAGGGCCTAATGAAAAACTGTTTTTT
- TRBJ1-4 - TRBV5-6 CASSLDAGEKLFF TGTGCCAGCAGCTTGGACGCGGGGGAAAAACTGTTTTTT
- TRBJ1-2 TRBD1 TRBV7-9 CASSPSRGDGYTF TGTGCCAGCAGCCCTAGCAGGGGGGATGGCTACACCTTC
once TRBJ2-3 TRBD2 TRBV7-3 CASSSSKGLAGGQDTQYF TGTGCCAGCAGCTCCTCGAAAGGACTAGCGGGAGGTCAAGATACGCAGTATTTT
- TRBJ2-1 - TRBV19 CASSTLLGGYNEQFF TGTGCCAGTAGTACCCTTTTGGGGGGTTACAATGAGCAGTTCTTC
- TRBJ1-2 - TRBV23-1 CASSQIQGADYGYTF TGCGCCAGCAGTCAAATACAGGGCGCTGACTATGGCTACACCTTC
- TRBJ2-7 - TRBV5-4 CASSLQGSYEQYF TGTGCCAGCAGCTTGCAGGGTAGCTACGAGCAGTACTTC
- TRBJ2-1 - TRBV9 CASSLHPGTYNEQFF TGTGCCAGCAGCCTTCATCCAGGCACATACAATGAGCAGTTCTTC
- TRBJ1-1 - TRBV28 CASRGQSEAFF TGTGCCAGCAGAGGACAGTCTGAAGCTTTCTTT